Listed below are T cell receptor beta chains from one sample, sequenced in a study of blood T cell repertoires in COVID-19. Method: immunoSEQ multiplex PCR; TCRdb's copy keeps in-frame clones and lacks some. The table records more than 300,000 clones, more than 75% of them present only once. Material: PBMCs or T cells enriched from blood (not recorded which). The receptors were gathered from a man in his forties in a cohort exposed to, infected with or recovered from COVID-19 (not recorded which). The CDR3 runs from the conserved cysteine through the conserved F or W. A D gene is named only where the DNA matches it firmly. Expanded clones get a size class; other rows say once, few or many, or leave the size out.

cdr3_aa: CASSVGGLETDTQYF
cdr3_nt: TGTGCCAGCAGCGTAGGAGGGCTGGAAACAGATACGCAGTATTTT
cdr3_length: 15
clone_size: once
d_call: -
j_call: TRBJ2-3
v_call: TRBV9

cdr3_aa: CASSGPGQGAANYEQYF
cdr3_nt: TGCGCCAGCAGTGGTCCGGGACAGGGGGCGGCTAACTACGAGCAGTACTTC
cdr3_length: 17
clone_size: -
d_call: TRBD1
j_call: TRBJ2-7
v_call: TRBV10-1

cdr3_aa: CASSQAVQGKNEQFF
cdr3_nt: TGTGCCAGCTCACAGGCTGTGCAGGGTAAGAATGAGCAGTTCTTC
cdr3_length: 15
clone_size: -
d_call: -
j_call: TRBJ2-1
v_call: TRBV18

cdr3_aa: CASSFLGNYEQYF
cdr3_nt: TGTGCCAGCAGCTTTCTAGGAAACTACGAGCAGTACTTC
cdr3_length: 13
clone_size: -
d_call: -
j_call: TRBJ2-7
v_call: TRBV5-4

cdr3_aa: CASTYRNTIYF
cdr3_nt: TGTGCCAGCACTTATAGAAACACCATATATTTT
cdr3_length: 11
clone_size: -
d_call: -
j_call: TRBJ1-3
v_call: TRBV6-5

cdr3_aa: CASSVEALGQGGYTF
cdr3_nt: TGTGCCAGCAGCGTAGAGGCCCTAGGACAGGGTGGCTACACCTTC
cdr3_length: 15
clone_size: -
d_call: TRBD1
j_call: TRBJ1-2
v_call: TRBV9

cdr3_aa: CASSQDPGNPPFF
cdr3_nt: TGTGCCAGCAGCCAAGATCCAGGGAACCCCCCCTTCTTC
cdr3_length: 13
clone_size: -
d_call: -
j_call: TRBJ2-7
v_call: TRBV14

cdr3_aa: CASSLVLVDTQYF
cdr3_nt: TGTGCCAGCAGCCTAGTTCTCGTAGATACGCAGTATTTT
cdr3_length: 13
clone_size: -
d_call: -
j_call: TRBJ2-3
v_call: TRBV11-2

cdr3_aa: CASSFLSGNLNEQFF
cdr3_nt: TGTGCCAGCAGTTTCTTATCGGGAAATCTCAATGAGCAGTTCTTC
cdr3_length: 15
clone_size: -
d_call: -
j_call: TRBJ2-1
v_call: TRBV6-5

cdr3_aa: CASSYVRGARSYGYTF
cdr3_nt: TGTGCCAGCAGTTACGTTCGGGGGGCGCGGAGCTATGGCTACACCTTC
cdr3_length: 16
clone_size: -
d_call: -
j_call: TRBJ1-2
v_call: TRBV6-5

cdr3_aa: CASSRDRKTNEKLFF
cdr3_nt: TGTGCCAGCTCAAGGGACAGGAAAACAAATGAAAAACTGTTTTTT
cdr3_length: 15
clone_size: -
d_call: TRBD1
j_call: TRBJ1-4
v_call: TRBV18

cdr3_aa: CASSDRTSGRAYEQYF
cdr3_nt: TGCGCCAGCAGTGACAGGACTAGCGGGAGGGCCTACGAGCAGTACTTC
cdr3_length: 16
clone_size: -
d_call: TRBD2
j_call: TRBJ2-7
v_call: TRBV10-2

cdr3_aa: CASSPAEDTGELFF
cdr3_nt: TGTGCCAGCAGCCCTGCCGAGGACACCGGGGAGCTGTTTTTT
cdr3_length: 14
clone_size: -
d_call: -
j_call: TRBJ2-2
v_call: TRBV7-9

cdr3_aa: CASSLTRSGTGANVLTF
cdr3_nt: TGTGCCAGCAGCTTAACGAGGAGCGGGACTGGGGCCAACGTCCTGACTTTC
cdr3_length: 17
clone_size: -
d_call: TRBD2
j_call: TRBJ2-6
v_call: TRBV7-3

cdr3_aa: CASSGRGQGASEKLFF
cdr3_nt: TGCGCCAGCAGCGGAAGGGGACAGGGAGCTTCCGAAAAACTGTTTTTT
cdr3_length: 16
clone_size: -
d_call: TRBD1
j_call: TRBJ1-4
v_call: TRBV5-1

cdr3_aa: CASIPRPGQLQETQYF
cdr3_nt: TGTGCCAGCATCCCCCGCCCGGGACAGCTCCAAGAGACCCAGTACTTC
cdr3_length: 16
clone_size: -
d_call: TRBD1
j_call: TRBJ2-5
v_call: TRBV6-4

cdr3_aa: CASSPNENSPLHF
cdr3_nt: TGTGCCAGCTCACCGAATGAGAATTCACCCCTCCACTTT
cdr3_length: 13
clone_size: -
d_call: -
j_call: TRBJ1-6
v_call: TRBV18

cdr3_aa: CASSPGLGNYEQYF
cdr3_nt: TGTGCCAGCAGCCCGGGACTGGGGAATTACGAGCAGTACTTC
cdr3_length: 14
clone_size: -
d_call: -
j_call: TRBJ2-7
v_call: TRBV5-6

cdr3_aa: CATSDDRVPYEQYF
cdr3_nt: TGTGCCACCAGTGACGACAGGGTTCCCTACGAGCAGTACTTC
cdr3_length: 14
clone_size: -
d_call: TRBD1
j_call: TRBJ2-7
v_call: TRBV24-1

cdr3_aa: CASSDSGAGPLEQYF
cdr3_nt: TGTGCCAGCAGTGATTCGGGCGCGGGACCCCTCGAGCAGTACTTC
cdr3_length: 15
clone_size: -
d_call: -
j_call: TRBJ2-7
v_call: TRBV25-1

cdr3_aa: CASSPRPTGGNTDTQYF
cdr3_nt: TGTGCCAGCAGCCCCCGCCCGACAGGGGGAAACACAGATACGCAGTATTTT
cdr3_length: 17
clone_size: -
d_call: TRBD1
j_call: TRBJ2-3
v_call: TRBV11-3

cdr3_aa: CASSPRRDKNIQYF
cdr3_nt: TGCGCCAGCAGCCCCAGACGGGACAAAAACATTCAGTACTTC
cdr3_length: 14
clone_size: once
d_call: -
j_call: TRBJ2-4
v_call: TRBV5-1

cdr3_aa: CSTVRQANYGYTF
cdr3_nt: TGCAGCACGGTCAGGCAAGCTAACTATGGCTACACCTTC
cdr3_length: 13
clone_size: -
d_call: -
j_call: TRBJ1-2
v_call: TRBV29-1

cdr3_aa: CASSLPGLAGRYEQYF
cdr3_nt: TGTGCCAGCAGCCTTCCAGGACTAGCGGGAAGGTACGAGCAGTACTTC
cdr3_length: 16
clone_size: -
d_call: TRBD2
j_call: TRBJ2-7
v_call: TRBV14

cdr3_aa: CASSYPGTGGVYTF
cdr3_nt: TGTGCCAGCAGCTATCCGGGGACAGGGGGCGTCTACACCTTC
cdr3_length: 14
clone_size: once
d_call: TRBD1
j_call: TRBJ1-2
v_call: TRBV7-9

cdr3_aa: CASSREGGLDTQYF
cdr3_nt: TGTGCCAGCAGCCGGGAGGGAGGGTTGGATACGCAGTATTTT
cdr3_length: 14
clone_size: -
d_call: TRBD2
j_call: TRBJ2-3
v_call: TRBV3-1/TRBV3-2

cdr3_aa: CASSPGGQGGHEQYF
cdr3_nt: TGTGCCAGCAGTCCGGGGGGACAGGGGGGCCACGAGCAGTACTTC
cdr3_length: 15
clone_size: -
d_call: TRBD1
j_call: TRBJ2-7
v_call: TRBV28

cdr3_aa: CASSRVQTSGSFYEQYF
cdr3_nt: TGTGCCAGCAGCCGGGTCCAAACTAGCGGGAGTTTCTACGAGCAGTACTTC
cdr3_length: 17
clone_size: -
d_call: TRBD2
j_call: TRBJ2-7
v_call: TRBV3-1/TRBV3-2

cdr3_aa: CTSSSQAYGYTF
cdr3_nt: TGCACCAGCAGCTCTCAGGCCTATGGCTACACCTTC
cdr3_length: 12
clone_size: -
d_call: -
j_call: TRBJ1-2
v_call: TRBV5-1

cdr3_aa: CASTPKGLPKGNQPQHF
cdr3_nt: TGTGCCAGTACCCCGAAGGGACTCCCAAAGGGAAATCAGCCCCAGCATTTT
cdr3_length: 17
clone_size: -
d_call: -
j_call: TRBJ1-5
v_call: TRBV19

cdr3_aa: CAWSVPGLQETQYF
cdr3_nt: TGTGCCTGGAGTGTACCGGGTTTACAAGAGACCCAGTACTTC
cdr3_length: 14
clone_size: -
d_call: -
j_call: TRBJ2-5
v_call: TRBV30

cdr3_aa: CASSLGERSYNEQFF
cdr3_nt: TGTGCCAGCAGTCTCGGGGAGCGCTCCTACAATGAGCAGTTCTTC
cdr3_length: 15
clone_size: -
d_call: -
j_call: TRBJ2-1
v_call: TRBV6-4

cdr3_aa: CASSTWTGGNEQFF
cdr3_nt: TGTGCCAGCAGCACCTGGACAGGGGGTAATGAGCAGTTCTTC
cdr3_length: 14
clone_size: -
d_call: TRBD1
j_call: TRBJ2-1
v_call: TRBV13

cdr3_aa: CAWSVWPGELFF
cdr3_nt: TGTGCCTGGAGTGTATGGCCCGGGGAGCTGTTTTTT
cdr3_length: 12
clone_size: -
d_call: -
j_call: TRBJ2-2
v_call: TRBV30

cdr3_aa: CASSKVTGGVKTDTQYF
cdr3_nt: TGTGCCAGCAGCAAGGTGACGGGAGGGGTGAAGACAGATACGCAGTATTTT
cdr3_length: 17
clone_size: -
d_call: TRBD2
j_call: TRBJ2-3
v_call: TRBV5-4

cdr3_aa: CASGTSGSNTGELFF
cdr3_nt: TGTGCCAGCGGAACTAGCGGGAGTAATACCGGGGAGCTGTTTTTT
cdr3_length: 15
clone_size: -
d_call: TRBD2
j_call: TRBJ2-2
v_call: TRBV25-1

cdr3_aa: CASSSGAPGQPQHF
cdr3_nt: TGTGCCAGCAGCTCAGGGGCGCCGGGACAGCCCCAGCATTTT
cdr3_length: 14
clone_size: once
d_call: -
j_call: TRBJ1-5
v_call: TRBV9

cdr3_aa: CASSPAGTGEGNQPQHF
cdr3_nt: TGTGCCAGCTCACCTGCCGGGACAGGGGAAGGCAATCAGCCCCAGCATTTT
cdr3_length: 17
clone_size: -
d_call: TRBD1
j_call: TRBJ1-5
v_call: TRBV18

cdr3_aa: CASSPLAGGQTGELFF
cdr3_nt: TGTGCCAGCAGCCCCCTAGCGGGAGGGCAAACCGGGGAGCTGTTTTTT
cdr3_length: 16
clone_size: -
d_call: TRBD2
j_call: TRBJ2-2
v_call: TRBV5-4

cdr3_aa: CASSEGAGDQPQHF
cdr3_nt: TGTGCCAGCAGTGAGGGGGCAGGAGATCAGCCCCAGCATTTT
cdr3_length: 14
clone_size: -
d_call: -
j_call: TRBJ1-5
v_call: TRBV6-1

cdr3_aa: CASHLGGSSYNEQFF
cdr3_nt: TGCGCCAGCCACCTGGGCGGGAGCTCCTACAATGAGCAGTTCTTC
cdr3_length: 15
clone_size: -
d_call: TRBD2
j_call: TRBJ2-1
v_call: TRBV5-1

cdr3_aa: CASSAGYNQPQHF
cdr3_nt: TGTGCCAGCAGCGCAGGGTACAATCAGCCCCAGCATTTT
cdr3_length: 13
clone_size: -
d_call: -
j_call: TRBJ1-5
v_call: TRBV5-4

cdr3_aa: CASSDATGGTEAFF
cdr3_nt: TGTGCCAGCAGCGACGCAACAGGGGGCACTGAAGCTTTCTTT
cdr3_length: 14
clone_size: -
d_call: TRBD1
j_call: TRBJ1-1
v_call: TRBV7-3

cdr3_aa: CASSFQGYNQPQHF
cdr3_nt: TGTGCCAGCAGTTTTCAGGGATACAATCAGCCCCAGCATTTT
cdr3_length: 14
clone_size: few
d_call: -
j_call: TRBJ1-5
v_call: TRBV27

cdr3_aa: CASSSGQGTEAFF
cdr3_nt: TGTGCCAGCAGCTCGGGACAGGGGACTGAAGCTTTCTTT
cdr3_length: 13
clone_size: -
d_call: TRBD1
j_call: TRBJ1-1
v_call: TRBV28

cdr3_aa: CASSYKVSGSSEQYF
cdr3_nt: TGTGCCAGCAGCTATAAGGTTTCGGGATCCAGCGAGCAGTACTTC
cdr3_length: 15
clone_size: once
d_call: -
j_call: TRBJ2-7
v_call: TRBV7-2

cdr3_aa: CASSPGGEAFF
cdr3_nt: TGTGCCAGCAGCCCTGGGGGGGAAGCTTTCTTT
cdr3_length: 11
clone_size: -
d_call: -
j_call: TRBJ1-1
v_call: TRBV7-2

cdr3_aa: CASSLRGTITYEQYF
cdr3_nt: TGTGCCAGCAGCTTAAGAGGGACAATTACCTACGAGCAGTACTTC
cdr3_length: 15
clone_size: -
d_call: -
j_call: TRBJ2-7
v_call: TRBV5-5

cdr3_aa: CASSQVTGSGDSPLHF
cdr3_nt: TGTGCCAGCAGCCAAGTTACGGGAAGTGGAGATTCACCCCTCCACTTT
cdr3_length: 16
clone_size: -
d_call: -
j_call: TRBJ1-6
v_call: TRBV4-2

cdr3_aa: CASSMKGHNYGYTF
cdr3_nt: TGCGCCAGCAGTATGAAGGGACATAACTATGGCTACACCTTC
cdr3_length: 14
clone_size: -
d_call: -
j_call: TRBJ1-2
v_call: TRBV5-1

cdr3_aa: CASSVRLVESTDTQYF
cdr3_nt: TGTGCCAGCTCAGTAAGGCTCGTGGAGAGCACAGATACGCAGTATTTT
cdr3_length: 16
clone_size: -
d_call: -
j_call: TRBJ2-3
v_call: TRBV18

cdr3_aa: CSASPTRTDTQYF
cdr3_nt: TGCAGTGCTAGTCCTACTCGCACAGATACGCAGTATTTT
cdr3_length: 13
clone_size: -
d_call: -
j_call: TRBJ2-3
v_call: TRBV20-1